Presented here are 2 T cell receptor beta chains from one specimen sequenced in a study of graft-versus-host responses after intestinal transplantation (TCRdb year 2021). According to the study, the label for this sample's time point signals: cells obtained before transplantation from donor or recipient. What these receptors recognize is not known. The library was generated by the immunoSEQ multiplex PCR assay. Here the immuneACCESS table is served through TCRdb, limited to in-frame sequences with V and J called. Missing clones are a known gap in these copies; in checked studies unresolved V genes cover under half, and the rest lacks a known reason. The sample data list some 110,000 clones, and roughly nine tenths of these were observed just once. Clones ranked in the top ten supply 0.15% to 0.2% of the sample. The specimen was unstimulated CD4+ T cells sorted from spleen or lymph node cells, collected before intestinal transplant. All receptors come from a human donor who received an intestinal transplant.

The chain uses TRBV9 and TRBJ2-2; 13 positions agree with TRBD2. V shed 2 bases and J 2 bases; nucleotides not matched to a gene: 3. The CDR3 contains 17 residues. CDR1 and CDR2 (germline): SGDLS, YYNGEE. CDR3 sequence: CASSVGLAGVNTGELFF. The CDR3 coding sequence is TGTGCCAGCAGCGTTGGACTAGCGGGGGTCAACACCGGGGAGCTGTTTTTT. Based on the CDR3 plus reference TRBV9 and TRBJ2-2, the full variable domain is DSGVTQTPKHLITATGQRVTLRCSPRSGDLSVYWYQQSLDQGLQFLIQYYNGEERAKGNILERFSAQQFPDLHSELNLSSLELGDSALYFCASSVGLAGVNTGELFFGEGSRLTVL.

For the CDR3, the DNA is TGCGCCAGCAGCCTTGGCAGGGGTCTTATTAGCACTGAAGCTTTCTTT. Protein product: CASSLGRGLISTEAFF. V gene TRBV5-1 combines with J gene TRBJ1-1; D is perhaps TRBD1 (6 bases). There are 16 residues in the CDR3. Trimming removed 4 bases from V and 4 bases from J, with 20 bases in between. Looked up from germline, CDR1 is SGHRS and CDR2 is YFSETQ. Supplemented by reference TRBV5-1 and TRBJ1-1, the full variable domain reads KAGVTQTPRYLIKTRGQQVTLSCSPISGHRSVSWYQQTPGQGLQFLFEYFSETQRNKGNFPGRFSGRQFSNSRSEMNVSTLELGDSALYLCASSLGRGLISTEAFFGQGTRLTVV.